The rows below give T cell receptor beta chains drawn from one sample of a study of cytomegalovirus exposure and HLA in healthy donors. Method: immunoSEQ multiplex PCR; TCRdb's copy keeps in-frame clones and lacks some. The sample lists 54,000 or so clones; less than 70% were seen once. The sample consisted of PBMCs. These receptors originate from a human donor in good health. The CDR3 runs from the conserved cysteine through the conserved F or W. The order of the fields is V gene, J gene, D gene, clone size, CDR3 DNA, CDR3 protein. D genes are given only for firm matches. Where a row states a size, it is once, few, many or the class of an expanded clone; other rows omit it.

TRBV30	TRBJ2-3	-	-	TGTGCCTGGAATAGCGGACTGGGCACAGATACGCAGTATTTT	CAWNSGLGTDTQYF
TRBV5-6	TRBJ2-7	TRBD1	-	TGTGCCAGCAGCTTCATCGACAGGGCGTTACACGAGCAGTACTTC	CASSFIDRALHEQYF
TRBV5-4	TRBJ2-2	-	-	TGTGCCAGCATGGTCGACAGCGTGGGGACCGGGGAGCTGTTTTTT	CASMVDSVGTGELFF
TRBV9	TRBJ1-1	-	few	TGTGCCAGCAGCGTAGTAGGGGAAAACACTGAAGCTTTCTTT	CASSVVGENTEAFF
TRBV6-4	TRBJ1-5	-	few	TGTGCCAGCAATCCAACAGGGAACCTTAGCAATCAGCCCCAGCATTTT	CASNPTGNLSNQPQHF
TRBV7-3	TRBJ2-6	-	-	TGTGCCAGCAGCTTATCCCAGCGACCTCACGGGGCCAACGTCCTGACTTTC	CASSLSQRPHGANVLTF
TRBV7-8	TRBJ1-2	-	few	TGTGCCAGCAGCTTAGGCGGGCCAGGCGATGGCTACACCTTC	CASSLGGPGDGYTF
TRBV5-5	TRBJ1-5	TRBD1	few	TGTGCCAGCAGCTCGGTTCAGGGGGCTGGTCAGCCCCAGCATTTT	CASSSVQGAGQPQHF
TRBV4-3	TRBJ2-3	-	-	TGCGCCAGCAGCCGGAACTACGGCGACACAGATACGCAGTATTTT	CASSRNYGDTDTQYF
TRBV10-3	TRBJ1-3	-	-	TGTGCCATCAGTGGCGCCGGGTCTGGTAATCGAAACACCATATATTTT	CAISGAGSGNRNTIYF
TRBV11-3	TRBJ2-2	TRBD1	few	TGTGCCAGCAGCATAGGGGGCTCGAACACCGGGGAGCTGTTTTTT	CASSIGGSNTGELFF
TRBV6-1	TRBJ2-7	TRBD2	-	TGTGCCAGCAGCGGCCGGGGGGCCTACGAGCAGTACTTC	CASSGRGAYEQYF
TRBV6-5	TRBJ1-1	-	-	TGTGCCAGCCGGTCCCGCCGAGCTGCGAACACTGAAGCTTTCTTT	CASRSRRAANTEAFF
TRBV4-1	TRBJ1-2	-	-	TGCGCCAGCAGCCAGACGAGGGGGGGAGGGTATGGCTACACCTTC	CASSQTRGGGYGYTF
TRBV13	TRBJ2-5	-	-	TGTGCCAGCAGCTCTACCGACGGGGAACAAGAGACCCAGTACTTC	CASSSTDGEQETQYF
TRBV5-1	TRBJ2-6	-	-	TGCGCCAGCAGCTTCCGGCGGAGAGACAACGTCCTGACTTTC	CASSFRRRDNVLTF
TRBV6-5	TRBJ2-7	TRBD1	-	TGTGCCAGCAGTTATCAACAGGGGGCCCCCTACGAGCAGTACTTC	CASSYQQGAPYEQYF
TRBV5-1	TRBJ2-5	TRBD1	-	TGCGCCAGCAGCTCAGGGGGTAGGGAGACCCAGTACTTC	CASSSGGRETQYF
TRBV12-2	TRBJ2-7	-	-	TGTGCAAGTCGCCCATGGGGGACAGGGGGCTACGAGCAGTACTTC	CASRPWGTGGYEQYF
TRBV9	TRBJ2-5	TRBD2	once	TGTGCCAGCAGCGACGGGACTAGCGGGGGGGTCCAAGAGACCCAGTACTTC	CASSDGTSGGVQETQYF
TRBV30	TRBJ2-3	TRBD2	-	TGTGCCTGGACGGGGGGGGCCACAGATACGCAGTATTTT	CAWTGGATDTQYF
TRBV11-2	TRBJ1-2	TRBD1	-	TGTGCCAGCAGCTTAACCGCGACAGGGGTCTATGGCTACACCTTC	CASSLTATGVYGYTF
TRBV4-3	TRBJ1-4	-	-	TGCGCCAGCAGCCGGAGAGCCCCGTTGAATGAAAAACTGTTTTTT	CASSRRAPLNEKLFF
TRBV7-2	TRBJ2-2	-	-	TGTGCCAGCAGCCCCGGCGGGGTGAACACCGGGGAGCTGTTTTTT	CASSPGGVNTGELFF
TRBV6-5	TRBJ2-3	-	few	TGTGCCAGCAGTTCCCAGGGCAAGGATACGCAGTATTTT	CASSSQGKDTQYF
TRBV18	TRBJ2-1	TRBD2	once	TGTGCCAGCTCACCGGTCAGGGCGGGGGAAGTCAATGAGCAGTTCTTC	CASSPVRAGEVNEQFF
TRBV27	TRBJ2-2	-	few	TGTGCCAGCAGTCCCCTAAGGGGGGGGGAGCTGTTTTTT	CASSPLRGGELFF
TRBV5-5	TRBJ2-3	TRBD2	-	TGTGCCAGCAGTCCGGGGACTAGCGGGGTGAATACGCAGTATTTT	CASSPGTSGVNTQYF
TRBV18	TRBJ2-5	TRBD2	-	TGTGCCAGCTCACCAAGAGCAACTAGCGGGGGAGAGACCCAGTACTTC	CASSPRATSGGETQYF
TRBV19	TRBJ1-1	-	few	TGTGCCAGTAGTAAACAGGGAATGAACACTGAAGCTTTCTTT	CASSKQGMNTEAFF
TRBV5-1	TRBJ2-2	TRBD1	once	TGCGCCAGCAGCTTGCGCGCAGGGGGTCAGAACACCGGGGAGCTGTTTTTT	CASSLRAGGQNTGELFF
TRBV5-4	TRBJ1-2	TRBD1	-	TGTGCCAGCAGCTTAAATCCGGGACAGGGGGCTCGGGACTATGGCTACACCTTC	CASSLNPGQGARDYGYTF
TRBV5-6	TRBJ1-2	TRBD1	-	TGTGCCAGCAGCTTACTCCGGGACAGTACCCTAATAAACTATGGCTACACCTTC	CASSLLRDSTLINYGYTF
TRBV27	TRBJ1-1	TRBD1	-	TGTGCCAGCAGCCTTCAACAGGGGGGAAGTGAAGCTTTCTTT	CASSLQQGGSEAFF
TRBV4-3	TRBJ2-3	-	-	TGCGCCAGCAGCCAAGATGGGCGCACAGATACGCAGTATTTT	CASSQDGRTDTQYF
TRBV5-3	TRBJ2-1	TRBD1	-	TGTGCCAGAAGCTTGGCCGGACAGGGCCGGTATTTGTCCTACAATGAGCAGTTCTTC	CARSLAGQGRYLSYNEQFF
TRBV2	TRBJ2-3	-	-	TGTGCCAGCTTCTCCAGGGGCCGCACAGATACGCAGTATTTT	CASFSRGRTDTQYF
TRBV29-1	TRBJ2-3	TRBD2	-	TGCAGCGTTGAAGTCAGAGCTAGCGGGGGGCCTAGCACAGATACGCAGTATTTT	CSVEVRASGGPSTDTQYF